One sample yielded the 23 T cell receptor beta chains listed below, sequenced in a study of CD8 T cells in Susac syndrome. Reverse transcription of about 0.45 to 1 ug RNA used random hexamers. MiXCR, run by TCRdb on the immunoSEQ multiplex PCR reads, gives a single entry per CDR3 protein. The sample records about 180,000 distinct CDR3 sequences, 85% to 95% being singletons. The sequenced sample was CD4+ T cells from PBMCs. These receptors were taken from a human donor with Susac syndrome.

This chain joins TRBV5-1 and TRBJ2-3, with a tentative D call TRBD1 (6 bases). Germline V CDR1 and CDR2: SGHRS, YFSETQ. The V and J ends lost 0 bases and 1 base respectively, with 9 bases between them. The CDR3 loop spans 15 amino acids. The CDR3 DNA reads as TGCGCCAGCAGCTTGGCGGACAGCCGCACAGATACGCAGTATTTT. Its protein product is CASSLADSRTDTQYF.

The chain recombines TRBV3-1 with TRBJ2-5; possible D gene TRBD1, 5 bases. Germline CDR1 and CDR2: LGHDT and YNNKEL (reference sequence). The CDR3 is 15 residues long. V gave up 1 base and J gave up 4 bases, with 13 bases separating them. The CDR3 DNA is TGTGCCAGCAGCCAAGGGTCAGGGATCGGAGAGACCCAGTACTTC. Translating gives CASSQGSGIGETQYF.

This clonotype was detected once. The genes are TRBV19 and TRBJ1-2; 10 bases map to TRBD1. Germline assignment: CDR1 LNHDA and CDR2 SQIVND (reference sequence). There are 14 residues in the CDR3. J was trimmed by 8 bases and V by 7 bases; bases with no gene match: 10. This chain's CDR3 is CASTVTGTGEGYTF. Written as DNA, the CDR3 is TGTGCCAGTACCGTCACCGGGACAGGGGAAGGCTACACCTTC.

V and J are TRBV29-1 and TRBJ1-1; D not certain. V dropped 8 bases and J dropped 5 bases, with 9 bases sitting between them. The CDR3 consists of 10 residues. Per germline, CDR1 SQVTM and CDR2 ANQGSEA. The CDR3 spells CSSEETEAFF. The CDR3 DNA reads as TGCAGCTCAGAGGAGACTGAAGCTTTCTTT.

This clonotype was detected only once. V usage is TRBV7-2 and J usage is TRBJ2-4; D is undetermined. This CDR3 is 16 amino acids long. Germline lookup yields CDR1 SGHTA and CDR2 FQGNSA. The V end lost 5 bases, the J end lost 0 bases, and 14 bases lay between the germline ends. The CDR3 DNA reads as TGTGCCAGCAGCCGGCAGACTTACCTAGCCAAAAACATTCAGTACTTC. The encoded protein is CASSRQTYLAKNIQYF.

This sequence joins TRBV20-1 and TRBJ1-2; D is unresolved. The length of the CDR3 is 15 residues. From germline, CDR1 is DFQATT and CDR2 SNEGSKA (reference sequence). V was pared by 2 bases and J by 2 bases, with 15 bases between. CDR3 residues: CSARPGRWQNYGYTF. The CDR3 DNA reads TGCAGTGCTAGACCTGGGCGGTGGCAGAACTATGGCTACACCTTC.

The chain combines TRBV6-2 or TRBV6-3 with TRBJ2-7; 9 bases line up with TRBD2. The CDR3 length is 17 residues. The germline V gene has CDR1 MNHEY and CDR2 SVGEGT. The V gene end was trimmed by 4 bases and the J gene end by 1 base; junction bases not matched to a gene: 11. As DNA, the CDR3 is TGTGCCAGCAGTTTCGACCGACTAGCGGAGCCTTCCTACGAGCAGTACTTC. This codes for CASSFDRLAEPSYEQYF.

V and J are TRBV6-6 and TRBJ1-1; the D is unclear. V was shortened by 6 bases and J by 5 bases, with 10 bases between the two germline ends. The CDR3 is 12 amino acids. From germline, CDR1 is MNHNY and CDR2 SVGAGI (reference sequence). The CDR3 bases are TGTGCCAGCAGCCAGAGACAAACTGAAGCTTTCTTT. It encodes CASSQRQTEAFF.

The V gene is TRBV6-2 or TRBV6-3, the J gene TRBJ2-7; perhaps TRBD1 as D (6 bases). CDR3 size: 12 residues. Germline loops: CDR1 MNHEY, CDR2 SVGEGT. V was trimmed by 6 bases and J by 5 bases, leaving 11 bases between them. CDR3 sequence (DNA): TGTGCCAGCAGAACCACAGGGAACGAGCAGTACTTC. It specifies CASRTTGNEQYF.

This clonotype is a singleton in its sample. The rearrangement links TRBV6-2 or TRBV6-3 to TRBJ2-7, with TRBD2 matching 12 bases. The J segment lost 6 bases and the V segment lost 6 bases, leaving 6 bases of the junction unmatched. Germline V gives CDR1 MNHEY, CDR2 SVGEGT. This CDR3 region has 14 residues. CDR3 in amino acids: CASRGLAGFSEQYF. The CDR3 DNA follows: TGTGCCAGCAGGGGACTAGCGGGCTTTTCCGAGCAGTACTTC.

The CDR3 sequence: CASTRMGYGYTF. The CDR3 DNA reads as TGTGCCAGTACCAGAATGGGCTATGGCTACACCTTC. This sequence joins TRBV19 and TRBJ1-2; no definite D call. V was shortened by 7 bases and J by 4 bases, with 10 bases between the two germline ends. CDR1 and CDR2 from the germline V gene are LNHDA and SQIVND (reference sequence). CDR3 size: 12 residues.

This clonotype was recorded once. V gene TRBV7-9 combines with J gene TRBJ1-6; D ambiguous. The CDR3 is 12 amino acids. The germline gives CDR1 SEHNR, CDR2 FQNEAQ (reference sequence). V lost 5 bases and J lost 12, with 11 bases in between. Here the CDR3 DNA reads TGTGCCAGCAGCGCGTCTCCGGGACCCCTCCACTTT. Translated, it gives CASSASPGPLHF.

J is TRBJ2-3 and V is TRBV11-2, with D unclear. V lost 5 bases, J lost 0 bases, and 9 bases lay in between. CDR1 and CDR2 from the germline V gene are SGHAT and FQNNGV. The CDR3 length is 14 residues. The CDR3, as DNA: TGTGCCAGCAGCCGTGGGCTAAGCACAGATACGCAGTATTTT. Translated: CASSRGLSTDTQYF.

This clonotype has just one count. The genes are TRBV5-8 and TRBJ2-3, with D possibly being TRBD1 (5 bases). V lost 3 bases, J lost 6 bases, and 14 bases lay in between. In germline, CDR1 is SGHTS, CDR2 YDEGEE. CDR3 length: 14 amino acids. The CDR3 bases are TGTGCCAGCAGCTCCGGACACAGTAGGGATACGCAGTATTTT. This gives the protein CASSSGHSRDTQYF.

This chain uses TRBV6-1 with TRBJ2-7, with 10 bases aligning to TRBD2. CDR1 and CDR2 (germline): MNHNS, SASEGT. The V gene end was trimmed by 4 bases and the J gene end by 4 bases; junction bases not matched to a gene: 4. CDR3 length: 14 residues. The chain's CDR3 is CASSGRTSGYEQYF. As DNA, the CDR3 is TGTGCCAGCAGTGGAAGGACTAGCGGATACGAGCAGTACTTC.

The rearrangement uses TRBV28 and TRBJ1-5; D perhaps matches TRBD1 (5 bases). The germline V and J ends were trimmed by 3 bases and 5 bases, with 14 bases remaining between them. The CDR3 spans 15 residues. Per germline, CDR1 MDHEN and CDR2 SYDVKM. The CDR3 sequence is CASSLEGRIHQPQHF. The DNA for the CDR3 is TGTGCCAGCAGTTTGGAGGGGAGAATACATCAGCCCCAGCATTTT.

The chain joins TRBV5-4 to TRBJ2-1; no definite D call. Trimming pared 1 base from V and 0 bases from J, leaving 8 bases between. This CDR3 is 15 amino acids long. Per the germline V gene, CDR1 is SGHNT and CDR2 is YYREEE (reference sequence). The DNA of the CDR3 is TGTGCCAGCAGCTTGAGAGAGGTCTCCTACAATGAGCAGTTCTTC. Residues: CASSLREVSYNEQFF.

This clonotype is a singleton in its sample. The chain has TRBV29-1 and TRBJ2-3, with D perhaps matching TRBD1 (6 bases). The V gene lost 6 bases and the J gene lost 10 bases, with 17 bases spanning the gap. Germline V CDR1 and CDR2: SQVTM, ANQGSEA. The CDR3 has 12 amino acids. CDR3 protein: CSVVRLGASQYF. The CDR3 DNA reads TGCAGCGTCGTTAGGTTGGGGGCATCGCAGTATTTT.

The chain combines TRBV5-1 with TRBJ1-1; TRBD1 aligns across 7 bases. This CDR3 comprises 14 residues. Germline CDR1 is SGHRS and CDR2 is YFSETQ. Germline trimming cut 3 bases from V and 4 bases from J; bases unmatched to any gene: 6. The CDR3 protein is CASSSTGVVTEAFF. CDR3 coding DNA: TGCGCCAGCAGCTCCACAGGGGTGGTCACTGAAGCTTTCTTT.

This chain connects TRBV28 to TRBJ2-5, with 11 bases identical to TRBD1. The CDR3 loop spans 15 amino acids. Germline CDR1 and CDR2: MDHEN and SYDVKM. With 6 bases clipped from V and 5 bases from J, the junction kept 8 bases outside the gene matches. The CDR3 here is CASSRMDRGQETQYF. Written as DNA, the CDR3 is TGTGCCAGCAGCCGTATGGACAGGGGGCAGGAGACCCAGTACTTC.

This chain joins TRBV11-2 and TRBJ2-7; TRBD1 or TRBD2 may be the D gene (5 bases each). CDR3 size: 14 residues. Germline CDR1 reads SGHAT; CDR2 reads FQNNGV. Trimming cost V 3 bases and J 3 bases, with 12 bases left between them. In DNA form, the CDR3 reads TGTGCCAGCAGCTTCCCGGGACGGATCTACGAGCAGTACTTC. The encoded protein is CASSFPGRIYEQYF. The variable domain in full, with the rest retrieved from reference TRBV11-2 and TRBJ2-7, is EAGVAQSPRYKIIEKRQSVAFWCNPISGHATLYWYQQILGQGPKLLIQFQNNGVVDDSQLPKDRFSAERLKGVDSTLKIQPAKLEDSAVYLCASSFPGRIYEQYFGPGTRLTVT.

CDR3 nucleotides: TGTGCCAGCAGCCCATCCGGGACAGGGGTTGCTACGCAGTATTTT. This codes for CASSPSGTGVATQYF. The chain combines TRBV7-9 with TRBJ2-3, with TRBD1 matching over 10 bases. V dropped 5 bases and J dropped 8; count of bases not matched to a gene: 10. Germline CDR1 reads SEHNR; CDR2 reads FQNEAQ (reference sequence). The CDR3 is 15 amino acids. Full variable domain (rest looked up from reference TRBV7-9 and TRBJ2-3): DTGVSQNPRHKITKRGQNVTFRCDPISEHNRLYWYRQTLGQGPEFLTYFQNEAQLEKSRLLSDRFSAERPKGSFSTLEIQRTEQGDSAMYLCASSPSGTGVATQYFGPGTRLTVL.

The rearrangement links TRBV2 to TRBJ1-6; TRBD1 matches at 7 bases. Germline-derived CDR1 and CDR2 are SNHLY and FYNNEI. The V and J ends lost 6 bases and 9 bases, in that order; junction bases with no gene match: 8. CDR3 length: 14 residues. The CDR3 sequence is CASRADRVSSPLHF. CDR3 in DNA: TGTGCCAGCAGGGCAGACAGGGTGAGTTCACCCCTCCACTTT.